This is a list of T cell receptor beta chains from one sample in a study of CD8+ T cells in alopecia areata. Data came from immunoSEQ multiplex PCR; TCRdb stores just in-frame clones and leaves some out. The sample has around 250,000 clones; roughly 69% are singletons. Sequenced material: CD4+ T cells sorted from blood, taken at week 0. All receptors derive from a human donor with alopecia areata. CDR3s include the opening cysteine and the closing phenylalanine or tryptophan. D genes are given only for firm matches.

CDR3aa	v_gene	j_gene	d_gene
CSVLPGGGPHGELFF	TRBV29-1	TRBJ2-2	TRBD2
CAWAKGRNTIYF	TRBV30	TRBJ1-3	-
CASSLSSQETQYF	TRBV7-9	TRBJ2-5	-
CASSQEGLGASSYNEQFF	TRBV4-1	TRBJ2-1	-
CAITVGLQETQYF	TRBV10-3	TRBJ2-5	-
CASSQHGVQEKLFF	TRBV4-1	TRBJ1-4	-
CASSLELGRAFF	TRBV5-5	TRBJ1-1	-
CASSLVPGTTGELFF	TRBV7-9	TRBJ2-2	-
CASSSKGQGAYSPLHF	TRBV7-6	TRBJ1-6	TRBD1
CAWRGATAYGYTF	TRBV30	TRBJ1-2	-
CASTDSVFASPLHF	TRBV19	TRBJ1-6	-
CATAQRAYEQYF	TRBV2	-	-
CSVEGDTEAFF	TRBV29-1	TRBJ1-1	-
CASSFGQGAREQFF	TRBV7-9	TRBJ2-1	TRBD1
CAWSVPSGGPTDTQYF	TRBV30	TRBJ2-3	TRBD2
CSVPGQGFTGELFF	TRBV29-1	TRBJ2-2	TRBD1
CAWSVVPGTQETQYF	TRBV30	TRBJ2-5	-
CAISERGDTQYF	TRBV10-3	TRBJ2-3	-
CSVGNYGYTF	TRBV29-1	TRBJ1-2	-
CSVLTGGTETQYF	TRBV29-1	TRBJ2-5	TRBD1
CSVEAEGYNEQFF	TRBV29-1	TRBJ2-1	-
CASSLGQYQETQYF	TRBV5-1	TRBJ2-5	-
CASSLPVLGNNEQFF	TRBV7-2	TRBJ2-1	-
CASSGLAGASYEQYF	TRBV2	TRBJ2-7	TRBD2
CSVRTGGNSPLHF	TRBV29-1	TRBJ1-6	-
CASPVRGKFNEQFF	TRBV2	TRBJ2-1	-
CAWSAARTYEQYF	TRBV30	TRBJ2-7	-
CASSPPRVSGANVLTF	TRBV13	TRBJ2-6	-
CASSPFGTDTQYF	TRBV18	TRBJ2-3	-
CSVTPRETQYF	TRBV29-1	TRBJ2-5	-
CASSLAGNQETQYF	TRBV5-1	TRBJ2-5	-
CASSSGQSHGYTF	TRBV7-2	TRBJ1-2	TRBD1
CASSVGGRGSPLHF	TRBV25-1	TRBJ1-6	-
CASSPEGQGEQFF	TRBV5-1	TRBJ2-1	TRBD1
CASSPRGVTQYF	TRBV6-5	TRBJ2-3	-
CASSNTPTREQYF	TRBV6-6	TRBJ2-7	-
CAWSADIDTEAFF	TRBV30	TRBJ1-1	-
CASSRPGQEVTDTQYF	TRBV5-4	TRBJ2-3	TRBD1
CASSLRGQGIQYF	TRBV27	TRBJ2-4	-
CASSRRGGDTDTQYF	TRBV13	TRBJ2-3	-
CGQSWDGRYGYTF	TRBV29-1	TRBJ1-2	-
CASSPIRGEETQYF	TRBV7-9	TRBJ2-5	TRBD2
CAWSPGTMQPQHF	TRBV30	TRBJ1-5	-
CASRDLLAFSREQYF	TRBV6-1	TRBJ2-7	-
CAWSVRDRGRAFF	TRBV30	TRBJ1-1	TRBD1
CSVELTNTGELFF	TRBV29-1	TRBJ2-2	-
CASSLNRQDGGYTF	TRBV5-1	TRBJ1-2	-
CAWSVSGRVYGYTF	TRBV30	TRBJ1-2	-
CAWTTGVYGYTF	TRBV30	TRBJ1-2	TRBD1
CAIRGQQETQYF	TRBV10-3	TRBJ2-5	-
CAWSGQGGGYTF	TRBV30	TRBJ1-2	TRBD1
CAAATGPYNEQFF	TRBV6-5	TRBJ2-1	TRBD1
CASSSTGKRGTQYF	TRBV7-9	TRBJ2-5	-
CASSGGKTQYF	TRBV5-1	TRBJ2-5	-
CSVGTGHGNTIYF	TRBV29-1	TRBJ1-3	TRBD1
CASSLALGRAVEAFF	TRBV7-2	TRBJ1-1	-
CSVVSTGGEKLFF	TRBV29-1	TRBJ1-4	-
CASRQGRDYTF	TRBV2	TRBJ1-2	-
CASSQEGTGGGAPGELFF	TRBV4-2	TRBJ2-2	TRBD2